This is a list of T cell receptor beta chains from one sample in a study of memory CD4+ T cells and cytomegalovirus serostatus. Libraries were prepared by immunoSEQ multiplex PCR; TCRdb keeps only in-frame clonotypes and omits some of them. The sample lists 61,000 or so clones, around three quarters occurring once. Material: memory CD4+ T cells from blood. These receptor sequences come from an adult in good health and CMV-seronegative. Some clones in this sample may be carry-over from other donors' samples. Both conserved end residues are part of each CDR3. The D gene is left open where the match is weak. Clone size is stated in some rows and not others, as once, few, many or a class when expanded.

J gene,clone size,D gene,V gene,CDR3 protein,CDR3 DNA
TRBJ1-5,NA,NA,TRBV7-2,CASSLDGSYSNQPQHF,TGTGCCAGCAGCTTAGATGGCAGCTATAGCAATCAGCCCCAGCATTTT
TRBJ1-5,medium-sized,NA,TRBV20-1,CSARDRGIQHF,TGCAGTGCTAGAGACCGAGGGATCCAGCATTTT
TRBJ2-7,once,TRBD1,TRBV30,CAWNPRWSGQKYEQYF,TGTGCCTGGAACCCAAGATGGTCGGGACAGAAATACGAGCAGTACTTC
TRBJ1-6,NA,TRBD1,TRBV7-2,CASSFSGQANSPLHF,TGTGCCAGCAGCTTCTCGGGACAGGCAAACTCACCCCTCCACTTT
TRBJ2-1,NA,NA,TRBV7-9,CASSPGVGSYNEQFF,TGTGCCAGCAGCCCGGGGGTCGGCTCCTACAATGAGCAGTTCTTC
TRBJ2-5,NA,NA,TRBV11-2,CASSSAVQETQYF,TGTGCCAGCAGCTCCGCCGTACAAGAGACCCAGTACTTC
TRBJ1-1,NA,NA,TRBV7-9,CASSPREGRTEAFF,TGTGCCAGCAGCCCCAGAGAGGGGAGGACTGAAGCTTTCTTT
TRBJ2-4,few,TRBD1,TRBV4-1,CASSQGYDRARAKNIQYF,TGCGCCAGCAGCCAGGGATATGACAGGGCCCGAGCCAAAAACATTCAGTACTTC
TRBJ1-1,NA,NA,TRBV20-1,CSASSGTEAFF,TGCAGTGCTAGCTCCGGGACTGAAGCTTTCTTT
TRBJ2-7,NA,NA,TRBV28,CASSLAGYSYEQYF,TGTGCCAGCAGTTTAGCCGGGTATAGCTACGAGCAGTACTTC
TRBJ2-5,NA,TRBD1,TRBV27,CASSSRGRETQYF,TGTGCCAGCAGTTCCAGGGGGCGGGAGACCCAGTACTTC
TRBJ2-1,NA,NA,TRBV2,CASSVRSSVRGEQFF,TGTGCCAGCAGTGTTAGGTCTAGCGTTAGGGGTGAGCAGTTCTTC
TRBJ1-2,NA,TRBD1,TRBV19,CASSDRVYTF,TGTGCCAGTAGCGACAGGGTCTACACCTTC
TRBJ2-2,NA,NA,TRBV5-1,CASTPGLVTNTGELFF,TGCGCCAGCACCCCGGGGCTAGTAACGAACACCGGGGAGCTGTTTTTT
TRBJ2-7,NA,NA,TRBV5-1,CASSLEDGAYEQYF,TGCGCCAGCAGCTTGGAAGACGGCGCCTACGAGCAGTACTTC
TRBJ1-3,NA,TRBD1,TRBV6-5,CASSYFRQGANTIYF,TGTGCCAGCAGTTACTTCCGACAGGGGGCCAACACCATATATTTT
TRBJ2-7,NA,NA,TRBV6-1,CASSARKDYEQYF,TGTGCCAGCAGTGCACGAAAGGATTACGAGCAGTACTTC
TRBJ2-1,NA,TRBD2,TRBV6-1,CASRREGPVHEQFF,TGTGCCAGCAGGCGGGAGGGCCCTGTCCATGAGCAGTTCTTC
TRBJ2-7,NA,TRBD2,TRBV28,CASTTTGTSGTTGQYF,TGTGCCAGCACCACGACCGGGACTAGCGGGACTACGGGGCAGTACTTC
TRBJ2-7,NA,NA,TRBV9,CASSRNSFRGLEQYF,TGTGCCAGCAGCCGAAATAGTTTTAGGGGCCTCGAGCAGTACTTC
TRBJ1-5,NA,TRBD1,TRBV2,CASSTGGNQPQHF,TGTGCCAGCAGTACAGGGGGCAATCAGCCCCAGCATTTT
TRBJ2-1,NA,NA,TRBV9,CASSVGVTGSYNEQFF,TGTGCCAGCAGCGTAGGCGTGACGGGCTCCTACAATGAGCAGTTCTTC
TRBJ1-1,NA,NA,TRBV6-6,CASSSGLTLNTEAFF,TGTGCCAGCAGTTCCGGCCTCACGCTGAACACTGAAGCTTTCTTT
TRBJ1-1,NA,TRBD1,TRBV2,CASRRRGLNTEAFF,TGTGCCAGCAGGAGGAGGGGGCTGAACACTGAAGCTTTCTTT
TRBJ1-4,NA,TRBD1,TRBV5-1,CASSLNLQGAGEKLFF,TGCGCCAGCAGCTTGAACCTACAGGGGGCGGGAGAAAAACTGTTTTTT
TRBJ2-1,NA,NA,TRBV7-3,CASSLDGGIRNEQFF,TGTGCCAGCAGCCTCGATGGGGGAATAAGGAATGAGCAGTTCTTC
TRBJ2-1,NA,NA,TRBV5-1,CASSLVIQGGNEQFF,TGCGCCAGCAGCTTGGTCATCCAGGGAGGCAATGAGCAGTTCTTC
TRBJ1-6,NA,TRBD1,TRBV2,CASSGETGTDSPLHF,TGTGCCAGCTCAGGGGAGACAGGGACAGATTCACCCCTCCACTTT
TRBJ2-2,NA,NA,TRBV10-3,CAISELGTGELFF,TGTGCCATCAGTGAGTTGGGAACCGGGGAGCTGTTTTTT
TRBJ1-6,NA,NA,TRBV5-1,CASREGSRFGLNSPLHF,TGCGCCAGCAGAGAGGGATCCAGGTTCGGGCTTAATTCACCCCTCCACTTT
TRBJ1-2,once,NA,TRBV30,CAWNLGTVGGYTF,TGTGCCTGGAACTTGGGGACGGTTGGCGGCTACACCTTC
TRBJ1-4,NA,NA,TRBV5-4,CASSFGGSLNEKLFF,TGTGCCAGCAGCTTCGGTGGCAGTCTTAATGAAAAACTGTTTTTT
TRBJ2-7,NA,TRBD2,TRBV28,CAVEPSGSSYEQYF,TGTGCCGTAGAACCTAGCGGGAGTAGTTACGAGCAGTACTTC
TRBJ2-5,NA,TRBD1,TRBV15,CATSRAPGGRETQYF,TGTGCCACCAGCAGAGCCCCAGGGGGCCGAGAGACCCAGTACTTC
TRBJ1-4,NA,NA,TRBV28,CASQAPQGSATNEKLFF,TGTGCCAGCCAAGCCCCACAGGGCTCGGCAACTAATGAAAAACTGTTTTTT
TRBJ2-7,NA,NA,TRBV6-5,CATGRAAYEQYF,TGTGCCACCGGCAGGGCAGCCTACGAGCAGTACTTC
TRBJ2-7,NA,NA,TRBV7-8,CASSLGEAAYEQYF,TGTGCCAGCAGCTTAGGGGAAGCCGCCTACGAGCAGTACTTC
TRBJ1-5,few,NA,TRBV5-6,CASSLVGGNQPQHF,TGTGCCAGCAGCTTGGTTGGGGGGAATCAGCCCCAGCATTTT
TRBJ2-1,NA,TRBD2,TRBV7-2,CASSSLTSGFYNEQFF,TGTGCCAGCAGCTCGTTGACTAGCGGGTTCTACAATGAGCAGTTCTTC
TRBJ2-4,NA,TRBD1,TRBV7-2,CASSFQGDIQYF,TGTGCCAGCAGCTTCCAGGGGGACATTCAGTACTTC
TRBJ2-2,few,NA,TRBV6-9,CASKGRGNTGELFF,TGTGCCAGCAAGGGCAGGGGAAACACCGGGGAGCTGTTTTTT
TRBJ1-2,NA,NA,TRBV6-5,CASSPDSARPHGYTF,TGTGCCAGCAGCCCCGACAGCGCGCGGCCCCATGGCTACACCTTC
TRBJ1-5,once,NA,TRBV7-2,CASSLAGRASNQPQHF,TGTGCCAGCAGCTTAGCGGGGAGGGCGAGCAATCAGCCCCAGCATTTT
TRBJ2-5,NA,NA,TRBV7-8,CASSLAEAQETQYF,TGTGCCAGCAGCTTAGCGGAGGCCCAAGAGACCCAGTACTTC
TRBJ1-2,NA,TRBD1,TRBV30,CACNRDRPAGYTF,TGTGCCTGCAACCGGGACAGGCCCGCCGGCTACACCTTC
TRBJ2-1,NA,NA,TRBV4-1,CASSRINSGEQFF,TGCGCCAGCAGCCGCATAAATAGCGGAGAGCAGTTCTTC
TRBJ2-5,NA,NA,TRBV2,CASSEDTQETQYF,TGTGCCAGCAGTGAAGATACCCAAGAGACCCAGTACTTC
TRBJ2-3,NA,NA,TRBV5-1,CASSLSGVGTDTQYF,TGCGCCAGCAGCTTGTCCGGCGTCGGCACAGATACGCAGTATTTT
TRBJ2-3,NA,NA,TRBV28,CASSLPFRRSTDTQYF,TGTGCCAGCAGTTTACCGTTTCGGCGCAGCACAGATACGCAGTATTTT
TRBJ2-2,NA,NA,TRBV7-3,CASSLRQNTGELFF,TGTGCCAGCAGCTTAAGGCAGAACACCGGGGAGCTGTTTTTT
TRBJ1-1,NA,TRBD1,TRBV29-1,CSVEEKGAGAFF,TGCAGCGTTGAAGAAAAGGGGGCTGGAGCTTTCTTT
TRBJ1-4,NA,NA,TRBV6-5,CASRPGVYNEKLFF,TGTGCCAGCAGACCAGGGGTCTATAATGAAAAACTGTTTTTT
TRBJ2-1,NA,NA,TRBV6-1,CASSPTTSLEQFF,TGTGCCAGCAGTCCGACAACTAGTTTGGAGCAGTTCTTC
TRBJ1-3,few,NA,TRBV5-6,CASSLGLQILSGNTIYF,TGTGCCAGCAGCTTGGGATTACAGATACTCTCTGGAAACACCATATATTTT
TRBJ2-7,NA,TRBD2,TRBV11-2,CASSFGRGAYEQYF,TGTGCCAGCAGCTTTGGGCGGGGGGCCTACGAGCAGTACTTC
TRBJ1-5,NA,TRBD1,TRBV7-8,CASSLDRIGGQPQHF,TGTGCCAGCAGCTTGGACAGGATTGGGGGTCAGCCCCAGCATTTT
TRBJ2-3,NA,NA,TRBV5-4,CASGLSQGTDTQYF,TGTGCCAGCGGCCTCAGTCAGGGCACAGATACGCAGTATTTT
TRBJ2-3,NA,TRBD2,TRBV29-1,CSVDGTSGSVDTQYF,TGCAGCGTCGACGGGACTAGCGGGAGTGTAGATACGCAGTATTTT
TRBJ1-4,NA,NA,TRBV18,CASSPRGPPGEKLFF,TGTGCCAGCTCACCTCGGGGTCCCCCGGGTGAAAAACTGTTTTTT
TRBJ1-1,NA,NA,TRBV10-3,CAIRAGEMNTEAFF,TGTGCCATCAGGGCCGGGGAGATGAACACTGAAGCTTTCTTT